This T cell receptor beta chain was sequenced during a study of blood T cell repertoires in COVID-19. Study context: In each case, the material was cDNA or gDNA derived from T cells, B-cell-depleted T cells, or PBMCs.

The junction had 4 bases not matched to a gene; V was cut back by 4 bases and J by 1 base. Germline-derived CDR1 and CDR2 are MNHNS and SASEGT. CDR3 length equals 16 residues. The authors' processing: It was from reference gene primer amplification that nucleated cell counts were estimated. TCRdb's copy holds only in-frame clones and misses some; the assay was immunoSEQ multiplex PCR. V, J and clone size derive from that table, while D and trimming were established from the DNA sequence. Of 300,000 to 400,000 clones listed, around 89% were seen once; the top ten hold 0.95% to 1%. Material for sequencing was PBMCs or T cells enriched from blood (not recorded which). The sequence was collected from a woman aged 30 to 39 with acute COVID-19. The genes are TRBV6-1 and TRBJ1-6, with 7 bases aligning to TRBD1. CDR3 protein: CASSAQGVSYNSPLHF. In DNA, the CDR3 is TGTGCCAGCAGTGCGCAGGGGGTGTCCTATAATTCACCCCTCCACTTT.